These 19 T cell receptor beta chains share one sample of origin, sequenced in a study of graft-versus-host responses after intestinal transplantation. Profiling relied on immunoSEQ multiplex PCR, and the TCRdb table lists in-frame clones only, not all of them. The data hold more than 50,000 clones, with approximately 88% observed a single time. Processing of graft tissue released intraepithelial and lamina propria lymphocytes. Material: ileum tissue, obtained 350 to 400 days after transplant. These receptor sequences come from a human patient who received an intestinal transplant, so some T cells may come from the graft donor.

The count of this clone is one. V usage is TRBV7-3 and J usage is TRBJ2-5, with TRBD2 matching 9 bases. Trimming at V came to 1 base and at J to 4 bases, leaving 7 bases not matched to a gene. Germline assignment: CDR1 SGHTA and CDR2 FQGTGA. CDR3 length: 16 residues. CDR3 amino acids: CASSLRGGRAVETQYF. CDR3 coding DNA: TGTGCCAGCAGCTTAAGAGGCGGGAGGGCCGTAGAGACCCAGTACTTC.

The chain is built from TRBV4-1 and TRBJ1-1; the D gene is possibly TRBD1 (6 bases). CDR3 length: 13 residues. Germline CDR1 MGHRA, CDR2 YSYEKL. The V gene lost 3 bases and the J gene lost 7 bases, with 12 bases spanning the gap. The CDR3 loop is CASSQETGLEAFF. In nucleotides, the CDR3 is TGCGCCAGCAGCCAGGAAACAGGGCTTGAAGCTTTCTTT.

This chain connects TRBV6-4 to TRBJ2-3; D may match TRBD1 or TRBD2 (5 bases each). Germline CDR1 and CDR2: MRHNA and SNTAGT. V was cut by 3 bases and J by 4 bases, with 11 bases left in between. This CDR3 has 14 amino acids. The CDR3 nucleotides read TGTGCCAGCAGTGAAGGACGGGGCGCAGATACGCAGTATTTT. The encoded protein is CASSEGRGADTQYF.

The chain has TRBV10-1 and TRBJ2-7; D may be TRBD2 (5 bases). The CDR3 runs 15 residues. In germline, CDR1 is WNHNN, CDR2 SYGVQD (reference sequence). V lost 0 bases and J lost 10, with 19 bases in between. The CDR3 DNA follows: TGCGCCAGCAGTGAGTCGCTCTTTCCTCGGGGTCTCCAGTACTTC. It encodes CASSESLFPRGLQYF.

The V gene is TRBV10-3, the J gene TRBJ1-1, with D hard to call. CDR3 length: 12 amino acids. The V gene lost 2 bases and the J gene lost 2 bases, with 3 bases spanning the gap. Per germline, CDR1 ENHRY and CDR2 SYGVKD. CDR3 in amino acids: CAISERNTEAFF. The DNA for the CDR3 is TGTGCCATCAGTGAGCGTAACACTGAAGCTTTCTTT.

In its sample, this clone was seen once. Other DNA sequences in this specimen translate into the identical CDR3. The chain links TRBV28 to TRBJ1-5; no clear D gene. Germline values: CDR1 MDHEN, CDR2 SYDVKM. V lost 3 bases, J lost 0 bases, and 3 bases lay in between. The CDR3 has 13 residues. Here the CDR3 reads CASSFPSNQPQHF. In nucleotides, the CDR3 is TGTGCCAGCAGTTTCCCTAGCAATCAGCCCCAGCATTTT.

V is TRBV5-6 and J is TRBJ1-1; D perhaps matches TRBD1 (5 bases). The CDR3 consists of 15 residues. V shed 0 bases and J shed 0 bases, with 9 bases lying between them. Per the germline V gene, CDR1 is SGHDT and CDR2 is YYEEEE. The DNA of the CDR3 is TGTGCCAGCAGCTTGGAGACAGCAATGAACACTGAAGCTTTCTTT. Translation: CASSLETAMNTEAFF.

This clone turned up a few times. J is TRBJ2-5 and V is TRBV5-1, with D tentatively TRBD1 or TRBD2 (5 bases each). Per germline, CDR1 SGHRS and CDR2 YFSETQ. The CDR3 spans 14 residues. V was pared by 5 bases and J by 1 base, with 12 bases between. The CDR3 DNA reads as TGCGCCAGCAGTCCAAACGGGGCCCAAGAGACCCAGTACTTC. Amino acids: CASSPNGAQETQYF. The complete variable domain, with remaining parts taken from reference TRBV5-1 and TRBJ2-5, reads KAGVTQTPRYLIKTRGQQVTLSCSPISGHRSVSWYQQTPGQGLQFLFEYFSETQRNKGNFPGRFSGRQFSNSRSEMNVSTLELGDSALYLCASSPNGAQETQYFGPGTRLLVL.

The gene calls are TRBV11-2 and TRBJ2-7; D might be TRBD1 (5 bases). The CDR3 consists of 14 residues. CDR1 SGHAT and CDR2 FQNNGV come from the germline V gene. Trimming took 0 bases from V and 6 from J, leaving 12 bases between them. CDR3: CASSLDPQGTEQYF. CDR3 DNA: TGTGCCAGCAGCTTAGACCCCCAGGGAACCGAGCAGTACTTC.

V usage is TRBV11-2 and J usage is TRBJ2-1; TRBD2 matches at 8 bases. The CDR3 extends over 15 amino acids. J lost 4 bases, V lost 1 base, and 3 bases had no gene match. Germline V gene sequence: CDR1 SGHAT, CDR2 FQNNGV. This chain's CDR3 is CASSLAQRGYNEQFF. For the CDR3, the DNA is TGTGCCAGCAGCTTAGCCCAGCGGGGGTACAATGAGCAGTTCTTC.

The chain combines TRBV10-3 with TRBJ2-7; D possibly uses TRBD1 or TRBD2 (5 bases each). Germline-derived CDR1 and CDR2 are ENHRY and SYGVKD. The CDR3 runs to 12 residues. Trimming cost V 8 bases and J 0 bases, with 8 bases left between them. CDR3: CAIGDASYEQYF. CDR3 nucleotide sequence: TGTGCCATCGGGGACGCCTCCTACGAGCAGTACTTC.

CDR3 sequence reads: CASNVGGISTDTQYF. The CDR3 DNA sequence: TGTGCCAGCAACGTGGGGGGGATTAGCACAGATACGCAGTATTTT. The genes are TRBV9 and TRBJ2-3; TRBD2 aligns across 7 bases. V lost 6 bases to trimming and J lost 0 bases; unmatched junction nucleotides: 7. Looked up from germline, CDR1 is SGDLS and CDR2 is YYNGEE. There are 15 residues in the CDR3.

V and J are TRBV6-5 and TRBJ1-2; D ambiguous. Germline CDR1 is MNHEY and CDR2 is SVGAGI. Trimming took 9 bases from V and 7 from J, leaving 15 bases between them. The CDR3 runs 12 residues. This CDR3 reads CASGLVPSGYTF. The DNA of the CDR3 is TGTGCCAGTGGATTGGTCCCAAGTGGCTACACCTTC.

The chain is built from TRBV19 and TRBJ1-4; perhaps TRBD1 as D (5 bases). The length of the CDR3 is 14 residues. V lost 3 bases to trimming and J lost 6 bases, with 11 bases between them. Germline V CDR1 and CDR2: LNHDA, SQIVND (reference sequence). Here the CDR3 reads CASSIWGFDEKLFF. Written as DNA, the CDR3 is TGTGCCAGTAGTATTTGGGGGTTCGATGAAAAACTGTTTTTT.

This chain joins TRBV27 and TRBJ2-3; D not resolved. V was clipped by 0 bases and J by 3 bases, with 4 bases between them. Germline CDR1 and CDR2: MNHEY and SMNVEV (reference sequence). The CDR3 length is 13 residues. The CDR3 loop is CASSLSGTDTQYF. CDR3 DNA: TGTGCCAGCAGTTTATCGGGGACAGATACGCAGTATTTT.

The rearrangement joins TRBV10-1 to TRBJ1-3, with D uncertain. The CDR3 runs to 15 residues. Trimming cost V 10 bases and J 4 bases, with 20 bases left between them. The germline V gene encodes CDR1 WNHNN and CDR2 SYGVQD (reference sequence). The CDR3, as DNA: TGCGCCACCAAGGACGGCTTAAGATTGGGAAACACCATATATTTT. It translates to CATKDGLRLGNTIYF.

The V call is TRBV6-5, the J call TRBJ1-2, with a weak D call TRBD1 (6 bases). CDR3 size: 15 residues. Trimming pared 2 bases from V and 4 bases from J, leaving 14 bases between. Germline lookup yields CDR1 MNHEY and CDR2 SVGAGI. The CDR3 spells CASSYATGGFYGYTF. As DNA, the CDR3 is TGTGCCAGCAGTTACGCGACAGGCGGTTTCTATGGCTACACCTTC.

V and J are TRBV29-1 and TRBJ2-7; no reliable D call. This CDR3 has 13 residues. Trimming took off 4 bases at V and 2 bases at J, with 12 bases between the two ends. Germline V gene data show CDR1 as SQVTM and CDR2 as ANQGSEA. The CDR3: CSVVHPRTYEQYF. The CDR3 DNA reads as TGCAGCGTTGTCCATCCCAGAACCTACGAGCAGTACTTC.

The chain links TRBV4-1 to TRBJ2-5, with D possibly matching TRBD2 (5 bases). Trimming took off 1 base at V and 5 bases at J, with 5 bases between the two ends. This CDR3 spans 12 amino acids. CDR1 and CDR2 (germline): MGHRA, YSYEKL. CDR3 bases: TGCGCCAGCAGCCAAGCGGGGGAGACCCAGTACTTC. Amino acids: CASSQAGETQYF.